Listed below are T cell receptor beta chains from one sample, sequenced in a study of Graves' ophthalmopathy and Graves' hyperthyroidism. TCRdb ran MiXCR on the multiplex PCR reads and lists one entry per CDR3 protein. Among around 1,200,000 distinct CDR3 sequences listed, 36% were seen once. Sequencing was done on a sample of peripheral blood or thyroid tissue (not recorded which). The receptors here all came from an adult man with Graves' hyperthyroidism. Both conserved end residues are part of each CDR3. The D gene is left open where the match is weak. The size entry is marked missing in some rows and otherwise reads once, few, many or a size class.

TRBD2	TRBV7-2	many	TRBJ2-7	CASSLHTSGGGEQYF	TGTGCCAGCAGCTTGCACACTAGCGGGGGTGGTGAGCAGTACTTC
.	TRBV5-1	few	TRBJ2-5	CASSLAGKGETQYF	TGCGCCAGCAGCTTGGCAGGGAAGGGTGAGACCCAGTACTTC
.	TRBV7-2	many	TRBJ2-7	CASSPWERSYEQYF	TGTGCCAGCAGCCCCTGGGAGCGGAGCTACGAGCAGTACTTC
.	TRBV11-1	.	TRBJ1-2	CASSLGFETYEYGYTF	TGTGCCAGCAGCTTAGGGTTCGAGACATACGAGTATGGCTACACCTTC
TRBD2	TRBV10-2	.	TRBJ2-7	CASSYAGRHEQYF	TGTGCCAGCAGTTACGCCGGGAGGCACGAGCAGTACTTC
TRBD2	TRBV7-8	many	TRBJ2-7	CASSLFQREGGEQYF	TGTGCCAGCAGCTTATTCCAGCGGGAAGGTGGGGAGCAGTACTTC
TRBD2	TRBV15	.	TRBJ2-7	CASRLSGGLYEQYF	TGTGCCAGCCGACTTAGCGGGGGGCTCTACGAGCAGTACTTC
.	TRBV20-1	.	TRBJ1-2	CSATRGGYGYTF	TGCAGTGCTACCAGAGGGGGCTATGGCTACACCTTC
.	TRBV5-1	many	TRBJ1-2	CASSLRGRDLYGYTF	TGCGCCAGCAGCTTGCGGGGCAGGGATCTATATGGCTACACCTTC
.	TRBV15	.	TRBJ1-1	CATSRAGGSEAFF	TGTGCCACCAGCAGGGCTGGGGGCAGTGAAGCTTTCTTT
.	TRBV15	.	TRBJ2-7	CATSSDNGASYEQYF	TGTGCCACCAGCAGCGATAACGGGGCCTCCTACGAGCAGTACTTC